The entry below gives a single T cell receptor beta chain sequence along with its context. This sample was taken from a study of long-term antiretroviral therapy in people with HIV. The V gene end was trimmed by 5 bases and the J gene end by 2 bases; junction bases not matched to a gene: 12. The CDR3 contains 16 residues. Germline lookup yields CDR1 MGHRA and CDR2 YSYEKL. Version v3.0 of the immunoSEQ assay ran at survey level. Generated by immunoSEQ multiplex PCR, the TCRdb table keeps only in-frame clones and is missing some. The table lists tens of thousands of clones, around nine tenths of them singletons, with roughly 5% in the top ten.

Specimen: unsorted PBMCs, collected about 4.5 years after starting antiretroviral therapy. The TCR originated in a man younger than 40 with HIV. The V gene is TRBV4-1, the J gene TRBJ2-7; 7 positions match TRBD1. Written as DNA, the CDR3 is TGCGCCAGCAGCGCACGTACAGGGGCGAGCGCCTACGAGCAGTACTTC. It codes for CASSARTGASAYEQYF.